A single sample is the source of the 19 T cell receptor beta chains below, sequenced in a study of CD8 T cells in ankylosing spondylitis. One entry per CDR3 protein results from TCRdb running MiXCR on the 5' RACE reads. This repertoire shows 350,000 or so distinct CDR3 sequences, 11% found once; its top ten account for roughly 9.2%. The sequenced sample consisted of blood, either unsorted or a sorted T cell fraction (not recorded which). These TCRs come from a female donor with ankylosing spondylitis or in good health (not recorded which).

Ten or more counts support this clonotype. This chain links TRBV7-9 with TRBJ2-3; D is possibly TRBD1 (6 bases). The CDR3 covers 15 residues. The ends were cut back, 7 bases at V and 3 bases at J, with 17 bases in the middle. CDR1 is SEHNR and CDR2 is FQNEAQ in the germline V gene (reference sequence). The CDR3 protein is CASNSQGRKTDTQYF. CDR3 nucleotide sequence: TGTGCCAGCAATTCACAGGGCAGGAAAACAGATACGCAGTATTTT. The full variable domain, with the rest looked up from reference TRBV7-9 and TRBJ2-3, is DTGVSQNPRHKITKRGQNVTFRCDPISEHNRLYWYRQTLGQGPEFLTYFQNEAQLEKSRLLSDRFSAERPKGSFSTLEIQRTEQGDSAMYLCASNSQGRKTDTQYFGPGTRLTVL.

This clonotype came up many times. The rearrangement links TRBV7-2 to TRBJ1-2, with a weak D call TRBD1 (6 bases). Germline loops: CDR1 SGHTA, CDR2 FQGNSA. This CDR3 is built from 15 residues. Between the trimmed V and J ends, which lost 4 bases and 2 bases, there was a span of 14 bases. The CDR3 protein is CASSSRGGANYGYTF. The CDR3 bases are TGTGCCAGCAGCTCTCGGGGGGGGGCCAACTATGGCTACACCTTC.

The CDR3 nucleotides are TGTGCCAGCAGTGACCGCGGACAGGGTGGATCACCCCTCCACTTT. Amino acid sequence: CASSDRGQGGSPLHF. This rearrangement joins TRBV6-4 to TRBJ1-6; 8 positions agree with TRBD1. With V trimmed by 2 bases and J by 10 bases, 7 bases remained unmatched. Germline loops: CDR1 MRHNA, CDR2 SNTAGT. CDR3 size: 15 residues.

This clonotype has more than one count but fewer than ten. The rearrangement joins TRBV20-1 to TRBJ2-5; D may be TRBD1 (6 bases). The V gene's germline CDR1 is DFQATT and CDR2 SNEGSKA (reference sequence). The CDR3 spans 15 residues. The ends were cut back, 0 bases at V and 5 bases at J, with 16 bases in the middle. CDR3 loop: CSARDPQGSGETQYF. The CDR3 DNA reads TGCAGTGCTAGAGACCCACAGGGCTCCGGTGAGACCCAGTACTTC.

This clonotype was detected ten times or more. This chain joins TRBV7-2 and TRBJ1-1; 8 nucleotides agree with TRBD1. This CDR3 is 15 amino acids long. Per the germline V gene, CDR1 is SGHTA and CDR2 is FQGNSA. V shed 5 bases, J shed 6 bases, and the junction held 11 bases outside the gene matches. The CDR3, as DNA: TGTGCCAGCAGCAAGTGGCAGGGGGCAAACTCTGAAGCTTTCTTT. This encodes CASSKWQGANSEAFF. The full variable domain, completed using reference TRBV7-2 and TRBJ1-1, is GAGVSQSPSNKVTEKGKDVELRCDPISGHTALYWYRQSLGQGLEFLIYFQGNSAPDKSGLPSDRFSAERTGGSVSTLTIQRTQQEDSAVYLCASSKWQGANSEAFFGQGTRLTVV.

This clonotype has more than one count but fewer than ten. The chain uses TRBV20-1 and TRBJ2-1; TRBD2 aligns across 11 bases. The junction had 7 bases not matched to a gene; V was cut back by 5 bases and J by 4 bases. The CDR3 extends over 15 amino acids. Germline loops: CDR1 DFQATT, CDR2 SNEGSKA (reference sequence). DNA of the CDR3: TGCAGTGCTGCCCGACCTAGCGGGGGGTACAATGAGCAGTTCTTC. Its translation is CSAARPSGGYNEQFF.

This clonotype occurred many times. The rearrangement links TRBV7-3 to TRBJ1-1; D remains unclear. CDR3 length equals 15 residues. Per the germline V gene, CDR1 is SGHTA and CDR2 is FQGTGA. V lost 5 bases to trimming and J lost 0 bases, with 13 bases between them. The CDR3 protein is CASSPSGVMNTEAFF. The CDR3 DNA reads TGTGCCAGCAGCCCTAGTGGAGTTATGAACACTGAAGCTTTCTTT.

This clonotype was observed at least ten times. The chain uses TRBV25-1 and TRBJ1-6; D not certain. Germline loops: CDR1 MGHDK, CDR2 SYGVNS. CDR3 size: 14 residues. V dropped 6 bases and J dropped 0 bases, with 6 bases sitting between them. The CDR3 coding sequence is TGTGCCAGCAGGATGAGCTCCTATAATTCACCCCTCCACTTT. Its translation: CASRMSSYNSPLHF. Based on the CDR3 plus reference TRBV25-1 and TRBJ1-6, the full variable domain is EADIYQTPRYLVIGTGKKITLECSQTMGHDKMYWYQQDPGMELHLIHYSYGVNSTEKGDLSSESTVSRIRTEHFPLTLESARPSHTSQYLCASRMSSYNSPLHFGNGTRLTVT.

This chain joins TRBV18 and TRBJ2-6, with D hard to call. Trimming shortened V by 6 bases and J by 0 bases, and 6 bases separated the two germline ends. The CDR3 sequence is 14 residues long. Germline loops: CDR1 KGHSH, CDR2 LQKENI. The CDR3 nucleotides read TGTGCCAGCTCCCCGAACTCTGGGGCCAACGTCCTGACTTTC. Protein product: CASSPNSGANVLTF.

This clonotype was counted between two and nine times. The V and J genes are TRBV7-6 and TRBJ2-3, with 11 bases aligning to TRBD2. V was pared by 6 bases and J by 0 bases, with 2 bases of the junction left unmatched. Germline CDR1 is SGHVS and CDR2 is FNYEAQ. This CDR3 comprises 15 residues. CDR3 sequence: CASRTSGASTDTQYF. The CDR3 DNA is TGTGCCAGCAGGACTAGCGGGGCTAGCACAGATACGCAGTATTTT.

This clonotype was counted only a few times. The V and J genes are TRBV5-1 and TRBJ2-3; D perhaps matches TRBD1 (6 bases). From germline, CDR1 is SGHRS and CDR2 YFSETQ. The germline V and J ends were trimmed by 6 bases and 5 bases, with 19 bases remaining between them. The CDR3 is made up of 15 amino acids. As DNA, the CDR3 is TGCGCCAGCAAGAAGGGGGACCGAATTGTAGATACGCAGTATTTT. As protein: CASKKGDRIVDTQYF.

J is TRBJ1-6 and V is TRBV19; the match to TRBD1 covers 10 bases. V was pared by 7 bases and J by 5 bases, with 11 bases of the junction left unmatched. The CDR3 spans 17 residues. Germline V gives CDR1 LNHDA, CDR2 SQIVND (reference sequence). Here the CDR3 DNA reads TGTGCCAGTACTCCGACCGGGACAGGGGTTCATAATTCACCCCTCCACTTT. Encoded protein: CASTPTGTGVHNSPLHF. Based on the CDR3 plus reference TRBV19 and TRBJ1-6, the full variable domain is DGGITQSPKYLFRKEGQNVTLSCEQNLNHDAMYWYRQDPGQGLRLIYYSQIVNDFQKGDIAEGYSVSREKKESFPLTVTSAQKNPTAFYLCASTPTGTGVHNSPLHFGNGTRLTVT.

This clonotype was counted at least ten times. The rearrangement links TRBV7-9 to TRBJ2-1, with 7 bases aligning to TRBD1. The length of the CDR3 is 15 residues. J was trimmed by 3 bases and V by 5 bases; bases with no gene match: 7. Germline V gene lookup returns CDR1 SEHNR and CDR2 FQNEAQ (reference sequence). Written as DNA, the CDR3 is TGTGCCAGCAGCATTTGGGCAGGGGGCTACAATGAGCAGTTCTTC. It translates to CASSIWAGGYNEQFF.

On this clonotype itself: A much more abundant neighbour one base away suggests this may be a read error. The chain employs TRBV9 and TRBJ2-4; D assignment may be TRBD1 or TRBD2 (5 bases each). The CDR3 consists of 15 residues. Trimming removed 0 bases from V and 5 bases from J, with 12 bases in between. Germline CDR1 reads SGDLS; CDR2 reads YYNGEE. The CDR3 DNA reads as TGTGCCAGCAGCGTAGCTCTCGGGGCGGAAAACATTCAGTACTTC. This codes for CASSVALGAENIQYF.

This clonotype was recorded a few times. The rearrangement uses TRBV3-1 and TRBJ1-1, with D unresolved. The CDR3 totals 14 residues. Germline-derived CDR1 and CDR2 are LGHDT and YNNKEL (reference sequence). Trimming shortened V by 3 bases and J by 1 base, and 9 bases separated the two germline ends. Here the CDR3 DNA reads TGTGCCAGCAGCCACAAGGGAGCGAACACTGAAGCTTTCTTT. Translated, it gives CASSHKGANTEAFF.

Many counts were recorded for this clonotype. This CDR3 reads CASSLVKGVQETQYF. The DNA of the CDR3 is TGTGCCAGCAGCTTAGTTAAGGGGGTCCAAGAGACCCAGTACTTC. The rearrangement joins TRBV7-6 to TRBJ2-5, with a tentative D call TRBD1 (6 bases). This CDR3 has 15 amino acids. Trimming pared 1 base from V and 1 base from J, leaving 10 bases between. Germline CDR1 reads SGHVS; CDR2 reads FNYEAQ.

The genes are TRBV6-5 and TRBJ1-1, with unresolved D. Germline loops: CDR1 MNHEY, CDR2 SVGAGI. Trimming stripped 0 bases from V and 0 bases from J, with 11 bases between. The length of the CDR3 is 16 residues. The CDR3 sequence is CASSYSTMALNTEAFF. CDR3 DNA sequence: TGTGCCAGCAGTTACTCGACGATGGCCTTGAACACTGAAGCTTTCTTT.

In this sample, this clonotype turned up many times. This chain connects TRBV12-3 or TRBV12-4 to TRBJ1-4, with D uncertain. This CDR3 has 14 residues. V dropped 5 bases and J dropped 8 bases, with 15 bases sitting between them. In nucleotides, the CDR3 is TGTGCCAGCAGTCCCCCCGGGAGGGTAGAAAAACTGTTTTTT. The encoded protein is CASSPPGRVEKLFF.

The chain uses TRBV7-9 and TRBJ2-7, with 7 bases fitting TRBD2. Looked up from germline, CDR1 is SEHNR and CDR2 is FQNEAQ (reference sequence). The CDR3 spans 13 residues. The V and J ends lost 2 bases and 5 bases, in that order; junction bases with no gene match: 3. The CDR3 region is CASSLSAGDEQYF. The DNA of the CDR3 is TGTGCCAGCAGCTTATCGGCGGGGGACGAGCAGTACTTC. Based on the CDR3 plus reference TRBV7-9 and TRBJ2-7, the full variable domain is DTGVSQNPRHKITKRGQNVTFRCDPISEHNRLYWYRQTLGQGPEFLTYFQNEAQLEKSRLLSDRFSAERPKGSFSTLEIQRTEQGDSAMYLCASSLSAGDEQYFGPGTRLTVT.